The following is a TCR beta chain sequence with its context. One junction end disagrees with the germline gene, perhaps due to a read error. This CDR3 has 15 residues. A sample-barcoded 5' primer and a J-beta primer mix were used in a second PCR of roughly 7 to 11 cycles. There were at least 3 million CDR3-containing paired-end reads obtained from each sample. TCRdb called the 5' RACE reads again in MiXCR, with one record for every CDR3 protein. The repertoire holds about 800,000 distinct CDR3 sequences, with roughly 25% as singletons. The source of the sample is a study of blood T cells in healthy people across ages. These data also formed part of another study, on T cells of mothers and their children. In that study: Every mother supplied over 8 million TCR beta CDR3 reads and every child a few million. Inherited differences only slightly affect thymic shaping of TCR recombination output.

This TCR was recovered from a boy under 18 in good health. The rearrangement joins TRBV12-3 or TRBV12-4 to TRBJ1-2; D perhaps matches TRBD1 (5 bases). The sample was blood. The CDR3 DNA sequence: TGTGCCAGCAGTTCTGCGGGGGACGAAAACTGTGGCTACACCTTC. Residues: CASSSAGDENCGYTF.